The sequence of this T cell receptor beta chain was determined in a study of blood T cell repertoires in COVID-19. At the level of the study: The samples span acute and convalescent COVID-19 from the United States, Italy and Spain. Nucleic acid was either cDNA or gDNA, and it came from T cells, B-cell-depleted T cells, or PBMCs.

This clone was recorded a few times. CDR3 length equals 16 residues. Germline CDR1 and CDR2: KGHSH and LQKENI. The V segment lost 2 bases and the J segment 1 base; nucleotides outside the gene matches: 3. Per the study methods: Quantification of nucleated cells was approximated via reference gene primer amplification. The method was immunoSEQ multiplex PCR; TCRdb's version includes in-frame clones alone and lacks a portion of them. That table supplies the V and J calls and clone size; D and trimming were determined from the DNA. The table shows approximately 120,000 clones, with over 75% occurring only once.

The rearrangement joins TRBV18 to TRBJ1-5; 9 bases line up with TRBD1. The sequence was collected from a woman aged 50 to 65 with acute or convalescent COVID-19. Sequencing was performed on peripheral blood. The CDR3 is CASSPFGTGSNQPQHF. The DNA of the CDR3 is TGTGCCAGCTCACCATTTGGGACAGGGAGCAATCAGCCCCAGCATTTT. The full variable domain, completed using reference TRBV18 and TRBJ1-5, is NAGVMQNPRHLVRRRGQEARLRCSPMKGHSHVYWYRQLPEEGLKFMVYLQKENIIDESGMPKERFSAEFPKEGPSILRIQQVVRGDSAAYFCASSPFGTGSNQPQHFGDGTRLSIL.